The source of this T cell receptor (beta chain) is a study of cytomegalovirus exposure and HLA in healthy donors. The wider study: Unique TCRs numbering roughly 85 million, obtained from HLA-typed donors, made up an early data release.

Notes on the study in general: A later analysis reportedly found that, within productive TCRs, an Asian-associated ancestry cluster had fewer N-insertions than the mean observed across the approximately 700 donors.

The PCR contained 60 Vbeta and 13 Jbeta primers. Authors' processing steps: Later work found approximately 80 million unique TCR beta chains, with roughly 11 million shared. TCRdb's copy holds only in-frame clones and misses some; the assay was immunoSEQ multiplex PCR. Clone size and the V and J calls come from that table; the DNA yielded D and trimming. The table lists about 210,000 clones, about 84% of them singletons. Whereas donors were nominally healthy upon sampling, unrecorded immune exposures were probable. Regarding this clone: Antigen specificity is unknown.

Trimming left V 1 base short and J 4 bases short, with 14 bases between. The CDR3 sequence is 15 residues long. The germline V gene has CDR1 KGHSH and CDR2 LQKENI. The chain recombines TRBV18 with TRBJ2-7, with D perhaps matching TRBD1 (6 bases). This receptor was obtained from a woman aged 25 to 39 in good health and CMV-seropositive. The sequencing input was PBMCs. The CDR3 bases are TGTGCCAGCTCACCACGAGGACAGTTGGCATACGAGCAGTACTTC. Translated, it gives CASSPRGQLAYEQYF.